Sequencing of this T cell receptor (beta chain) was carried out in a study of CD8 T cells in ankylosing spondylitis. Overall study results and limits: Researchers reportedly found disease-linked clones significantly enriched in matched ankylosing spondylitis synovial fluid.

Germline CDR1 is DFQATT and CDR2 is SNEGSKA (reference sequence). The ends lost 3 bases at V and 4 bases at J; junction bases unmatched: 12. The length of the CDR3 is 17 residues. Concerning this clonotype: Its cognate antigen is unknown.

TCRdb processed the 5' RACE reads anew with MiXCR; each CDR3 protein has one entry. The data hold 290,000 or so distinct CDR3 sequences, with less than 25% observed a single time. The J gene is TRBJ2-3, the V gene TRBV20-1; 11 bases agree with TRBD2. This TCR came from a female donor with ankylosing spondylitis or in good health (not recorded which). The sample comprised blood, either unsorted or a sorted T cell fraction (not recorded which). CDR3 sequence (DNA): TGCAGTGCTAGCGAGCTAGCGGGAGGACCGTGGGCAGATACGCAGTATTTT. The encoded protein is CSASELAGGPWADTQYF.